This entry describes one T cell receptor beta chain. Its antigen is not known. At one of its ends the junction is not consistent with the germline gene, which may arise from a read error. Germline V lookup: CDR1 WSHSY, CDR2 SAAADI. This CDR3 has 12 residues. This specimen belongs to a study of tumor-infiltrating lymphocytes in primary liver carcinoma. Study details: Yields of productive TCRbeta reads ranged from roughly 3.65 to 7.13 million per sample and were similar across tissue types.

A primer in the constant region served to generate TCR beta cDNA from approximately 460 ng of total RNA. A slightly modified ARM-PCR protocol with three nested multiplex PCR rounds produced these TCR beta libraries. Primers for the first two PCR rounds were TRBV1-TRBV30 forward primers and a C-beta reverse primer (about 10 cycles per round). TCRdb itself ran the multiplex PCR reads through MiXCR, one entry per CDR3 protein. Altogether 25,000 to 35,000 distinct CDR3 sequences are present, 70% to 80% being singletons, with the ten largest covering around a third. Overall study results and limits: There were only about 8-25% of top clones found in all five tumor regions. Tumor region pairs overlapped more than did tumor-adjacent and tumor-blood pairs.

Scientists recovered RNA and DNA together from approximately 20-30 mg of unsorted bulk tissue. Donors underwent surgery for histopathologically diagnosed primary liver carcinoma. The sample taken for sequencing was liver tumor tissue from sampling region 5. Stated subset: tumor region T5, tumor centre. This clonotype originated in a man aged 40-55 years with primary liver carcinoma and hepatitis B virus infection. V usage is TRBV10-2 and J usage is TRBJ1-5, with D tentatively TRBD1 (5 bases). The CDR3 region is CANSDGDRPQHF. The CDR3 nucleotides read TGCGCCAACAGTGATGGGGACCGGCCCCAGCATTTT.